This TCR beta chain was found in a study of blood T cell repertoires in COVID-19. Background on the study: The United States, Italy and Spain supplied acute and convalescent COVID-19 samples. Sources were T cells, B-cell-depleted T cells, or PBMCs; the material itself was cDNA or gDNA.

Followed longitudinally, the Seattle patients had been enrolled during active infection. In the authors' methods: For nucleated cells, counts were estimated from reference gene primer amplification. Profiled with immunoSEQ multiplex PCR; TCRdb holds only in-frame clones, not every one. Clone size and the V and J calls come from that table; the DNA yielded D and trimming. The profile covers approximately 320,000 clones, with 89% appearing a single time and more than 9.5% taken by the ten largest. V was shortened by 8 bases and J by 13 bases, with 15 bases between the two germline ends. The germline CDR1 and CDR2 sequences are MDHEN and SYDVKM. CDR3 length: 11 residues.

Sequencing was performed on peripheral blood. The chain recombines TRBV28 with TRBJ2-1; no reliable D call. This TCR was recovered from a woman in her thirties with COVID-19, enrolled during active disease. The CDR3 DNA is TGTGCCAGCGCCACTCCCAGGATACAGTTCTTC. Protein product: CASATPRIQFF.